This TCR beta chain comes out of a study of blood T cell repertoires in COVID-19. Study in general: The samples span acute and convalescent COVID-19 from the United States, Italy and Spain.

Authors' data handling: Nucleated cell counts were estimated from reference gene primer amplification. Assay used: immunoSEQ multiplex PCR; TCRdb lists only in-frame clones, some missing. That table furnishes V, J and clone size, whereas the DNA furnished D and trimming. The sample holds 200,000 to 300,000 clones, roughly 86% seen once. CDR1 is SEHNR, CDR2 FQNEAQ, per germline (reference sequence). Trimming pared 1 base from V and 4 bases from J, leaving 10 bases between. This CDR3 has 14 amino acids. The J gene is TRBJ1-2, the V gene TRBV7-9, with D maybe TRBD1 (5 bases). The sequence came from a woman in her late teens or twenties who had recovered from COVID-19. The source material was PBMCs or T cells enriched from blood (not recorded which). The CDR3 loop reads CASSLVGGSYGYTF. The CDR3 nucleotides are TGTGCCAGCAGCTTAGTTGGGGGGTCCTATGGCTACACCTTC.